What follows are 15 T cell receptor beta chains derived from one specimen sequenced in a study of blood T cells in healthy people across ages. Combining a sample-barcoded 5' primer with a J-beta primer mix, a second PCR ran for roughly 7 to 12 cycles. TCRdb re-analysed the 5' RACE reads in MiXCR, keeping a single row per CDR3 protein. There are 900,000 to 950,000 distinct CDR3 sequences in the sample; 25% to 30% occur only once, and around 9.6% lies in the top ten. This sample also appeared in a second study, on T cells of mothers and their children.

Sequencing input: blood. These receptors were collected from a woman aged 40 to 49 in good health.

There are a few counts of this clonotype. This CDR3 is CSVRGQAKETQYF. CDR3 nucleotides: TGCAGCGTCCGGGGACAGGCGAAAGAGACCCAGTACTTC. The rearrangement uses TRBV29-1 and TRBJ2-5, with 8 bases that match TRBD1. Germline CDR1 is SQVTM and CDR2 is ANQGSEA. V shed 6 bases, J shed 3 bases, and the junction held 6 bases outside the gene matches. This CDR3 contains 13 residues.

This clonotype showed up many times. The chain carries TRBV20-1 and TRBJ2-1; the match to TRBD2 covers 13 bases. The ends lost 0 bases at V and 8 bases at J; junction bases unmatched: 10. Germline CDR1 reads DFQATT; CDR2 reads SNEGSKA (reference sequence). This CDR3 spans 17 amino acids. DNA for the CDR3: TGCAGTGCTAGAGATCCCCTACTAGCGGGGGGGCCGGATGAGCAGTTCTTC. It encodes CSARDPLLAGGPDEQFF.

The chain is built from TRBV3-1 and TRBJ2-1; 8 nucleotides align to TRBD2. The CDR3 contains 16 residues. CDR1 and CDR2 (germline): LGHDT, YNNKEL (reference sequence). The trim removed 0 bases at V and 5 bases at J, leaving 6 bases unmatched. CDR3 nucleotide sequence: TGTGCCAGCAGCCAAGAGCGGGGGGCCCAAAACAATGAGCAGTTCTTC. Protein product: CASSQERGAQNNEQFF.

This clonotype was seen many times. This chain joins TRBV29-1 and TRBJ2-3; a possible D gene is TRBD2 (6 bases). This CDR3 spans 13 amino acids. The germline CDR1 and CDR2 sequences are SQVTM and ANQGSEA. The V end was cut by 4 bases, the J end by 3 bases, with 11 bases between. The CDR3, as DNA: TGCAGCGTTGCTAGGGGAGGAACAGATACGCAGTATTTT. Its protein product is CSVARGGTDTQYF.

The chain employs TRBV7-2 and TRBJ1-2; no clear D. Trimming stripped 4 bases from V and 0 bases from J, with 15 bases between. This CDR3 is 16 amino acids long. Germline CDR1 SGHTA, CDR2 FQGNSA. The CDR3 loop is CASSSELRVANYGYTF. In nucleotides, the CDR3 is TGTGCCAGCAGCTCTGAGCTGCGGGTGGCTAACTATGGCTACACCTTC.

There are a few counts of this clonotype. The chain links TRBV27 to TRBJ2-5; D remains unclear. The V end lost 8 bases, the J end lost 2 bases, and 12 bases lay between the germline ends. CDR1 MNHEY and CDR2 SMNVEV come from the germline V gene (reference sequence). This CDR3 has 13 amino acids. CDR3: CASALSEQETQYF. In DNA form, the CDR3 reads TGTGCCAGCGCCTTGTCTGAGCAAGAGACCCAGTACTTC.

Only a few counts were recorded for this clonotype. V is TRBV4-1 and J is TRBJ2-1, with 8 bases that match TRBD2. With V trimmed by 2 bases and J by 10 bases, 4 bases remained unmatched. This CDR3 has 13 amino acids. CDR1 and CDR2 (germline): MGHRA, YSYEKL. The CDR3 DNA follows: TGCGCCAGCAGCCAACCACTAGCGGTAGAGCAGTTCTTC. Translation: CASSQPLAVEQFF.

This clonotype has only a few counts. The V gene is TRBV28, the J gene TRBJ1-1; 9 nucleotides agree with TRBD1. Trimming took 6 bases from V and 3 from J; bases not matched to a gene: 5. CDR1 is MDHEN and CDR2 is SYDVKM in the germline V gene. This CDR3 has 14 amino acids. The chain's CDR3 is CASSPTGGYTEAFF. The DNA of the CDR3 is TGTGCCAGCAGCCCAACAGGGGGCTACACTGAAGCTTTCTTT.

The chain uses TRBV14 and TRBJ1-2; TRBD1 is a possible D gene (5 bases). Trimming removed 0 bases at V and 7 bases at J, with 18 bases between. The CDR3 extends over 16 amino acids. CDR1 is SGHDN and CDR2 is FVKESK in the germline V gene. The CDR3 region is CASSQDEWGGGSGYTF. The CDR3 DNA is TGTGCCAGCAGCCAAGATGAGTGGGGCGGGGGGTCTGGCTACACCTTC.

This chain joins TRBV28 and TRBJ1-2; 8 bases align to TRBD1. The CDR3 runs 15 residues. Trimming removed 7 bases from V and 7 bases from J; junction bases left unmatched: 14. Per germline, CDR1 MDHEN and CDR2 SYDVKM. CDR3 in amino acids: CASILGGTGTGGYTF. Written as DNA, the CDR3 is TGTGCCAGCATCCTTGGGGGGACAGGAACGGGTGGCTACACCTTC.

This clonotype was counted only a few times. This sequence joins TRBV7-2 and TRBJ1-2; tentative D call: TRBD1 (5 bases). The V gene lost 5 bases and the J gene lost 4 bases, with 11 bases spanning the gap. The CDR3 runs 13 residues. Germline V gene lookup returns CDR1 SGHTA and CDR2 FQGNSA. CDR3 nucleotide sequence: TGTGCCAGCAGCCAGGGAGTCCGCTATGGCTACACCTTC. It yields the protein CASSQGVRYGYTF.

The rearrangement joins TRBV12-3 or TRBV12-4 to TRBJ1-2, with D unclear. This CDR3 is 11 amino acids long. V was cut by 9 bases and J by 4 bases, with 9 bases left in between. CDR3 coding DNA: TGTGCCAGTTCAGTAGGCTATGGCTACACCTTC. Encoded protein: CASSVGYGYTF.

There are many counts of this clonotype. This rearrangement joins TRBV7-9 to TRBJ2-1; tentatively, D is TRBD1 (8 bases). CDR1 SEHNR and CDR2 FQNEAQ come from the germline V gene (reference sequence). This CDR3 is 17 amino acids long. V gave up 8 bases and J gave up 6 bases, with 26 bases separating them. The CDR3 region is CASGGGQGASTSNEQFF. Here the CDR3 DNA reads TGTGCCAGCGGGGGGGGCCAGGGGGCTTCTACCTCCAATGAGCAGTTCTTC.

In this sample, this clonotype turned up many times. V is TRBV12-3 or TRBV12-4 and J is TRBJ2-7; 12 nucleotides agree with TRBD1. This CDR3 is built from 16 residues. J gave up 3 bases and V 5 bases, and 8 bases lay outside the gene matches. For the CDR3, the DNA is TGTGCCAGCAGTCCCGGGGGACAGGGGGCCGACTACGAGCAGTACTTC. It yields the protein CASSPGGQGADYEQYF.

This clonotype was seen at least ten times. The CDR3 DNA follows: TGCGCCGCTGAAAGACCGACTATCTCCTACGAGCAGTACTTC. Translated: CAAERPTISYEQYF. This rearrangement joins TRBV5-1 to TRBJ2-7; TRBD2 is a possible D gene (5 bases). The CDR3 runs 14 residues. Germline V gene data show CDR1 as SGHRS and CDR2 as YFSETQ. The V end was cut by 10 bases, the J end by 0 bases, with 17 bases between.